The 30 T cell receptor beta chains below were found in one sample sequenced in a study of regulatory T cells in long-lasting Graves disease (dated by TCRdb to the early 2020s). Per the publication, the time point label means: newly diagnosed GD, antithyroid drugs for less than 3 months. For both TCR sequencing and RNA sequencing, RNA was extracted from PBMCs in TRIzol. The receptor library was made with multiplex PCR. The instrument was an Illumina HiSeq 4000. To build TCR beta libraries, CDR3 regions were amplified by Arm-PCR using iRepertoire HTBI primers. The public reads were run again by TCRdb, first through fastp at Q25 and then through MiXCR, and only productive beta chains were kept. Identical CDR3 protein sequences are pooled into one entry, listed with their most common genes and DNA. In all, the sample holds about 460,000 distinct CDR3 sequences, and approximately 14% of those were seen once. The top ten clones comprise roughly 15% of the sample.

Another study also made use of these data, one on T cells in Graves' hyperthyroidism and ophthalmopathy.

Sample: peripheral blood mononuclear cells (PBMCs), taken at new diagnosis, from a patient treated with antithyroid drugs. The receptors were gathered from a woman aged 45-65 years with Graves disease. Donor details come from another sample of the same person, matched by shared clones.

In this sample, this clonotype turned up a few times. The gene calls are TRBV28 and TRBJ2-7; the match to TRBD2 covers 9 bases. The trim removed 6 bases at V and 4 bases at J, leaving 7 bases unmatched. This CDR3 spans 14 amino acids. Germline V gene sequence: CDR1 MDHEN, CDR2 SYDVKM. Here the CDR3 reads CASRGTSISYEQYF. The CDR3 DNA is TGTGCCAGCAGAGGGACTAGCATATCTTACGAGCAGTACTTC. Variable domain in full (rest from reference TRBV28 and TRBJ2-7): DVKVTQSSRYLVKRTGEKVFLECVQDMDHENMFWYRQDPGLGLRLIYFSYDVKMKEKGDIPEGYSVSREKKERFSLILESASTNQTSMYLCASRGTSISYEQYFGPGTRLTVT.

This clonotype was seen ten or more times. The chain combines TRBV12-3 or TRBV12-4 with TRBJ2-7; D is unresolved. The V gene lost 3 bases and the J gene lost 1 base, with 7 bases spanning the gap. This CDR3 has 13 amino acids. This CDR3 reads CASSFSRSYEQYF. CDR3 in DNA: TGTGCCAGCAGTTTCAGCAGGTCCTACGAGCAGTACTTC.

This clonotype has just a few counts. The V gene is TRBV20-1, the J gene TRBJ2-5, with 11 bases lining up with TRBD1. The CDR3 loop spans 15 amino acids. V shed 5 bases, J shed 4 bases, and the junction held 9 bases outside the gene matches. The germline V gene encodes CDR1 DFQATT and CDR2 SNEGSKA (reference sequence). This CDR3 is CSAHTGTGGGETQYF. DNA for the CDR3: TGCAGTGCTCACACCGGGACAGGGGGAGGAGAGACCCAGTACTTC.

This chain links TRBV4-1 with TRBJ1-5; D perhaps matches TRBD1 (5 bases). The V end was cut by 0 bases, the J end by 6 bases, with 15 bases between. The CDR3 is made up of 16 amino acids. The V gene's germline CDR1 is MGHRA and CDR2 YSYEKL. CDR3 amino acids: CASSQEAAPRGQPQHF. Written as DNA, the CDR3 is TGCGCCAGCAGCCAAGAAGCGGCTCCAAGGGGTCAGCCCCAGCATTTT.

This rearrangement joins TRBV2 to TRBJ2-7; D is uncertain. V lost 7 bases and J lost 3, with 16 bases in between. In germline, CDR1 is SNHLY, CDR2 FYNNEI. The CDR3 is made up of 14 amino acids. This CDR3 reads CASTAQTADYEQYF. CDR3 DNA: TGTGCCAGCACGGCCCAGACCGCGGACTACGAGCAGTACTTC.

This clonotype occurred many times. The CDR3 DNA sequence: TGTGCCAGCAGTAGCGTCGGGCAGGGGGATTACGAGCAGTACTTC. Its translation is CASSSVGQGDYEQYF. The genes are TRBV28 and TRBJ2-7; 7 bases are shared with TRBD1. Per the germline V gene, CDR1 is MDHEN and CDR2 is SYDVKM. J gave up 4 bases and V 5 bases, and 11 bases lay outside the gene matches. The CDR3 has 15 amino acids.

In this sample, this clonotype turned up many times. V gene TRBV6-1 combines with J gene TRBJ1-1; maybe TRBD1 (6 bases). V lost 8 bases to trimming and J lost 1 base, with 11 bases between them. CDR3 length: 13 amino acids. Germline V gene lookup returns CDR1 MNHNS and CDR2 SASEGT. Written as DNA, the CDR3 is TGTGCCAGCCATATGGGGGCGAACACTGAAGCTTTCTTT. It encodes CASHMGANTEAFF.

This clonotype has ten or more counts. The V call is TRBV13, the J call TRBJ2-4; D is possibly TRBD2 (5 bases). CDR3 length: 13 residues. CDR1 and CDR2 from the germline V gene are PRHDT and FYEKMQ (reference sequence). Trimming removed 6 bases at V and 5 bases at J, with 11 bases between. The CDR3 DNA reads as TGTGCCAGCAGGGGAGAAAGGGAAAACATTCAGTACTTC. Protein product: CASRGERENIQYF.

As for this clonotype: It may be a read error: a sequence one base away is much more abundant. The chain recombines TRBV28 with TRBJ2-2; 11 bases fit TRBD1. The V segment lost 3 bases and the J segment 3 bases; nucleotides outside the gene matches: 6. The CDR3 runs to 17 residues. The germline gives CDR1 MDHEN, CDR2 SYDVKM. CDR3 in amino acids: CASSLLWDRGDTGELFF. The CDR3 coding sequence is TGTGCCAGCAGTTTGCTTTGGGACAGGGGGGACACCGGGGAGCTGTTTTTT.

This clonotype was counted many times. The chain has TRBV20-1 and TRBJ2-3; 13 bases map to TRBD2. Germline CDR1 DFQATT, CDR2 SNEGSKA (reference sequence). V gave up 2 bases and J gave up 0 bases; unmatched junction bases: 11. This CDR3 contains 19 residues. CDR3 protein: CSARTGRTSGSVSTDTQYF. CDR3 bases: TGCAGTGCTAGAACCGGCAGGACTAGCGGGAGTGTAAGCACAGATACGCAGTATTTT.

The rearrangement joins TRBV6-1 to TRBJ1-2; no clear D gene. This CDR3 contains 14 residues. In germline, CDR1 is MNHNS, CDR2 SASEGT. Trimming left V 1 base short and J 8 bases short, with 14 bases between. The chain's CDR3 is CASSEGAGSRGYTF. CDR3 DNA: TGTGCCAGCAGTGAAGGGGCAGGTTCCCGAGGCTACACCTTC.

A few counts support this clonotype. This chain connects TRBV7-2 to TRBJ1-4; unclear D gene. The CDR3 consists of 15 residues. Germline CDR1 and CDR2: SGHTA and FQGNSA. The V end was cut by 5 bases, the J end by 4 bases, with 14 bases between. The CDR3 protein is CASSPWQESNEKLFF. CDR3 bases: TGTGCCAGCAGCCCCTGGCAGGAGAGTAATGAAAAACTGTTTTTT.

The gene calls are TRBV4-2 and TRBJ1-1; D is possibly TRBD1 (6 bases). CDR1 and CDR2 from the germline V gene are LGHNA and YNFKEQ. There are 15 residues in the CDR3. Between the trimmed V and J ends, which lost 5 bases and 4 bases, there was a span of 17 bases. CDR3 nucleotide sequence: TGTGCCAGCAGCTCACCGACTCTACAGGGCACTGAAGCTTTCTTT. Translating it yields CASSSPTLQGTEAFF.

This chain joins TRBV10-3 and TRBJ1-4; 10 nucleotides match TRBD1. The CDR3 runs 14 residues. The germline V gene has CDR1 ENHRY and CDR2 SYGVKD. Trimming removed 6 bases from V and 7 bases from J; junction bases left unmatched: 5. The CDR3 region has the DNA TGTGCCATCAGAGGGGGACAGGGGAGTGAAAAACTGTTTTTT. Amino acids: CAIRGGQGSEKLFF.

This clonotype was recorded many times. The rearrangement links TRBV12-3 or TRBV12-4 to TRBJ2-1, with D maybe TRBD2 (6 bases). The CDR3 sequence is 15 residues long. With 7 bases removed from V and 8 bases from J, the gap between germline ends came to 21 bases. The chain's CDR3 is CASTPARLALHEQFF. The CDR3 region has the DNA TGTGCCAGCACCCCCGCCCGGCTAGCGTTGCATGAGCAGTTCTTC.

The table lists this clonotype with many counts. The genes are TRBV3-1 and TRBJ2-1; D is unclear. The CDR3 has 11 amino acids. Deletions cut 1 base from V and 8 bases from J, with 3 bases between. CDR1 and CDR2 from the germline V gene are LGHDT and YNNKEL (reference sequence). This CDR3 is CASSQAHEQFF. The CDR3 bases are TGTGCCAGCAGCCAAGCTCATGAGCAGTTCTTC.

A note on this clonotype: This could be a read error, since a much larger clone is one nucleotide away. The chain uses TRBV6-1 and TRBJ1-1; a possible D gene is TRBD1 (5 bases). Germline-derived CDR1 and CDR2 are MNHNS and SASEGT. CDR3 length: 14 amino acids. Trimming removed 5 bases from V and 1 base from J, with 11 bases in between. The CDR3 nucleotides read TGTGCCAGCAGTCATGGACACGCGAACACTGAAGCTTTCTTT. Its protein product is CASSHGHANTEAFF.

This clonotype was observed many times. The chain is built from TRBV7-8 and TRBJ1-1; D remains unclear. Germline V gene lookup returns CDR1 SGHVS and CDR2 FQNEAQ. The CDR3 length is 13 residues. V dropped 1 base and J dropped 9 bases, with 12 bases sitting between them. Here the CDR3 reads CASSLVPPWKAFF. The CDR3 DNA reads as TGTGCCAGCAGCTTAGTTCCCCCCTGGAAAGCTTTCTTT. The whole variable domain, filled in from reference TRBV7-8 and TRBJ1-1, reads GAGVSQSPRYKVAKRGQDVALRCDPISGHVSLFWYQQALGQGPEFLTYFQNEAQLDKSGLPSDRFFAERPEGSVSTLKIQRTQQEDSAVYLCASSLVPPWKAFFGQGTRLTVV.

This clonotype was observed at least ten times. The chain couples TRBV20-1 to TRBJ2-7, with D tentatively TRBD1 (6 bases). CDR3 length: 15 amino acids. Trimming cost V 0 bases and J 2 bases, with 14 bases left between them. Germline V CDR1 and CDR2: DFQATT, SNEGSKA (reference sequence). The CDR3 reads CSARDLRTETYEQYF. The CDR3 DNA is TGCAGTGCTAGAGATTTGCGGACAGAGACCTACGAGCAGTACTTC.

The chain recombines TRBV7-9 with TRBJ2-1, with 9 nucleotides matching TRBD2. This CDR3 is 19 amino acids long. The ends lost 2 bases at V and 1 base at J; junction bases unmatched: 12. Germline loops: CDR1 SEHNR, CDR2 FQNEAQ (reference sequence). CDR3 sequence reads: CASSLTSRPSGMSYNEQFF. The CDR3 DNA is TGTGCCAGCAGCTTAACCTCCCGGCCTAGCGGGATGTCCTACAATGAGCAGTTCTTC. Looking up the rest from reference TRBV7-9 and TRBJ2-1 gives the full variable domain: DTGVSQNPRHKITKRGQNVTFRCDPISEHNRLYWYRQTLGQGPEFLTYFQNEAQLEKSRLLSDRFSAERPKGSFSTLEIQRTEQGDSAMYLCASSLTSRPSGMSYNEQFFGPGTRLTVL.

This clonotype has a count of ten or more. The chain couples TRBV5-8 to TRBJ1-2; unclear D gene. CDR3 length: 16 amino acids. Germline lookup yields CDR1 SGHTS and CDR2 YDEGEE. The V and J ends lost 0 bases and 3 bases respectively, with 15 bases between them. The CDR3 loop reads CASSLGKGGRHYGYTF. In DNA form, the CDR3 reads TGTGCCAGCAGCTTGGGAAAGGGAGGGAGGCACTATGGCTACACCTTC.

This clonotype has only a few counts. The junction differs from germline at one of its ends, possibly a read error. The V gene is TRBV5-1, the J gene TRBJ1-5; perhaps TRBD1 as D (6 bases). Germline V gene sequence: CDR1 SGHRS, CDR2 YFSETQ. CDR3 size: 14 residues. CDR3 nucleotide sequence: TGCACCAGCAGTCCGGGACACCTGAATCAGCCCCAGCATTTT. This codes for CTSSPGHLNQPQHF. The full variable domain, completed using reference TRBV5-1 and TRBJ1-5, is KAGVTQTPRYLIKTRGQQVTLSCSPISGHRSVSWYQQTPGQGLQFLFEYFSETQRNKGNFPGRFSGRQFSNSRSEMNVSTLELGDSALYLCTSSPGHLNQPQHFGDGTRLSIL.

This chain uses TRBV3-1 with TRBJ2-7, with a weak D call TRBD1 (7 bases). Per germline, CDR1 LGHDT and CDR2 YNNKEL (reference sequence). The CDR3 spans 13 residues. The V and J ends lost 5 bases and 6 bases respectively, with 14 bases between them. The CDR3 here is CASSVRRGAEQYF. CDR3 DNA sequence: TGTGCCAGCAGCGTGCGCAGGGGGGCCGAGCAGTACTTC.

This clonotype has just a few counts. A much larger clone is a single base away; this may be a read error. The conserved final phenylalanine or tryptophan is absent from the CDR3, which likely points to a read error. V is TRBV3-1 and J is TRBJ1-2; a weak D match, TRBD1 (6 bases). V was trimmed by 4 bases and J by 0 bases, leaving 18 bases between them. This CDR3 is 17 amino acids long. Germline V gives CDR1 LGHDT, CDR2 YNNKEL (reference sequence). The CDR3 DNA sequence: TGTGCCAGCAGCCCGACCGTCCCCAGGGGTCCTAACTATGGCTACACCCTC. Amino acids: CASSPTVPRGPNYGYTL.

This clonotype was observed many times. This rearrangement joins TRBV12-3 or TRBV12-4 to TRBJ2-5; 8 positions match TRBD1. The CDR3 length is 14 residues. With 5 bases clipped from V and 1 base from J, the junction kept 3 bases outside the gene matches. The chain's CDR3 is CASSGGTGQETQYF. For the CDR3, the DNA is TGTGCCAGCAGTGGAGGGACAGGCCAAGAGACCCAGTACTTC.

This clonotype has at least ten counts. The chain employs TRBV28 and TRBJ2-1; 8 positions match TRBD2. The CDR3 is 15 residues long. In germline, CDR1 is MDHEN, CDR2 SYDVKM. V dropped 7 bases and J dropped 3; count of bases not matched to a gene: 8. The DNA for the CDR3 is TGTGCCAGCATACGGGAGACTAGCGTCTACAATGAGCAGTTCTTC. It codes for CASIRETSVYNEQFF.

This clonotype came up a few times. The genes are TRBV2 and TRBJ2-2, with 8 bases lining up with TRBD1. The CDR3 runs 16 residues. Germline trimming cut 6 bases from V and 5 bases from J; bases unmatched to any gene: 11. Germline V lookup: CDR1 SNHLY, CDR2 FYNNEI. The DNA for the CDR3 is TGTGCCAGCAGCCCCCCGGGGCAGGGGGCAACCGGGGAGCTGTTTTTT. Its translation: CASSPPGQGATGELFF.

This sequence joins TRBV9 and TRBJ2-3, with D perhaps TRBD1 or TRBD2 (5 bases each). V was cut by 4 bases and J by 3 bases, with 9 bases left in between. Germline V lookup: CDR1 SGDLS, CDR2 YYNGEE. The CDR3 has 13 residues. Here the CDR3 DNA reads TGTGCCAGCAGCAAAGGGACGACAGATACGCAGTATTTT. This codes for CASSKGTTDTQYF.

Remarks on this clonotype: It may be a read error: a sequence one base away is much more abundant. The J gene is TRBJ1-1, the V gene TRBV6-1; D perhaps matches TRBD1 (5 bases). Trimming cost V 11 bases and J 1 base, with 14 bases left between them. CDR1 is MNHNS and CDR2 is SASEGT in the germline V gene. This CDR3 spans 13 amino acids. CDR3 residues: CAGNRDRNTEAFF. The CDR3 DNA reads TGTGCCGGCAACCGAGACAGGAACACTGAAGCTTTCTTT.

Notes on this clonotype: Since a far larger clone is one base different, this is likely a read error. The chain recombines TRBV5-5 with TRBJ2-1, with D possibly being TRBD1 (6 bases). The J call may not be correct, given that the DNA end is closer to TRBJ2-5. From germline, CDR1 is SGHKS and CDR2 YYEKEE (reference sequence). The CDR3 has 14 residues. The chain's CDR3 is CASSLIRGGETQYF. CDR3 bases: TGTGCCAGCAGCTTGATTAGAGGGGGAGAGACCCAGTACTTC.